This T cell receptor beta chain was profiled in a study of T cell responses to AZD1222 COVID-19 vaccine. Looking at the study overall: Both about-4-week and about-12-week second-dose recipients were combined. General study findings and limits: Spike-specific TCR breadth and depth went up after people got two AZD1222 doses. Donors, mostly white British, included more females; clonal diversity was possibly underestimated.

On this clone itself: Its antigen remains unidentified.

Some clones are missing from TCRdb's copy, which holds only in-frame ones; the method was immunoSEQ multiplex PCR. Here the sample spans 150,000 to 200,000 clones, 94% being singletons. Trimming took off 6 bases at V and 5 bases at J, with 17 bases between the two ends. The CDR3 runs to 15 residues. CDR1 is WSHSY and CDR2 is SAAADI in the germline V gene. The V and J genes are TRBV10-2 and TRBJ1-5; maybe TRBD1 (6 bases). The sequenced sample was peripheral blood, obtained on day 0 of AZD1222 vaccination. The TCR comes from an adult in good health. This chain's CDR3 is CASSEGGLGDQPQHF. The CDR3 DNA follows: TGCGCCAGCAGCGAGGGGGGCTTGGGGGATCAGCCCCAGCATTTT.